The sequence of this TCR beta chain was determined in a study of memory CD4+ T cells and cytomegalovirus serostatus. Turning to the study itself: Donors were healthy Belgian adults, under 10 CMV seropositive and around 24 seronegative. Regarding the study as a whole: Median bootstrapped AUC for CMV status was just under 0.97 originally, 0.75 to 0.91 US-trained.

In germline, CDR1 is ENHRY, CDR2 SYGVKD. The J segment lost 9 bases and the V segment lost 6 bases, leaving 7 bases of the junction unmatched. CDR3 length: 13 amino acids. Turning to this clone: Its antigen is currently unknown.

Single viable CD3+CD4+CD8-CD45RO+ cells were sorted as the memory CD4+ T cells. CD4+ T cells were isolated by positive magnetic selection. Sequenced by immunoSEQ multiplex PCR; TCRdb stores in-frame clones only, minus some. Counted here are approximately 50,000 clones, around three quarters occurring once; the ten biggest clones make up around 2.5%. The sample was memory CD4+ T cells from blood. This chain connects TRBV10-3 to TRBJ2-7, with 11 positions matching TRBD1. This receptor was taken from an adult in good health and CMV-seropositive. In DNA form, the CDR3 reads TGTGCCATCAGGGGACAGGGGGAGGTTTGGCAGTACTTC. Translating it yields CAIRGQGEVWQYF.